The 13 T cell receptor beta chains below all came from one sample that was sequenced in a study of T cell repertoires in cytomegalovirus infection. In TCRdb, the reads were re-called with MiXCR into one record per CDR3 protein. The sample contains 150,000 to 160,000 distinct CDR3 sequences, 20% to 30% of which appear only once. Sequenced material: PBMCs. These receptors came from a human donor in good health (CMV status not recorded). Some clones in this sample may be carry-over from other donors' samples.

There are a few counts of this clonotype. The chain is built from TRBV29-1 and TRBJ2-1; the match to TRBD2 covers 13 bases. The CDR3 extends over 19 amino acids. V lost 0 bases, J lost 0 bases, and 8 bases stayed unmatched. The germline V gene encodes CDR1 SQVTM and CDR2 ANQGSEA. DNA for the CDR3: TGCAGCGTTGAAGATCCCGGGACTAGCGGGATCAGCTCCTACAATGAGCAGTTCTTC. It encodes CSVEDPGTSGISSYNEQFF.

This chain uses TRBV4-1 with TRBJ1-6; 8 positions match TRBD1. The CDR3 has 16 residues. Germline V gene sequence: CDR1 MGHRA, CDR2 YSYEKL. V lost 6 bases to trimming and J lost 4 bases; unmatched junction nucleotides: 8. CDR3 sequence (DNA): TGCGCCAGCAGACTCGACAGGGGCGAGTATAATTCACCCCTCCACTTT. This sequence encodes CASRLDRGEYNSPLHF.

This clonotype showed up many times. The V and J genes are TRBV7-9 and TRBJ1-1; D might be TRBD1 (5 bases). With 2 bases removed from V and 4 bases from J, the gap between germline ends came to 11 bases. CDR1 is SEHNR, CDR2 FQNEAQ, per germline (reference sequence). The CDR3 is made up of 14 amino acids. Here the CDR3 reads CASSLIRDGTEAFF. The CDR3 DNA follows: TGTGCCAGCAGCTTAATAAGGGACGGCACTGAAGCTTTCTTT.

The chain is built from TRBV28 and TRBJ2-1, with a weak D call TRBD2 (6 bases). Deletions cut 6 bases from V and 2 bases from J, with 11 bases between. Per germline, CDR1 MDHEN and CDR2 SYDVKM. This CDR3 spans 14 amino acids. This CDR3 reads CASRGRGTYNEQFF. In nucleotides, the CDR3 is TGTGCCAGCAGGGGTCGGGGGACCTACAATGAGCAGTTCTTC.

V is TRBV7-9 and J is TRBJ2-2; D is ambiguous. This CDR3 region has 17 residues. Germline V CDR1 and CDR2: SEHNR, FQNEAQ (reference sequence). V shed 0 bases and J shed 2 bases, with 13 bases lying between them. In DNA, the CDR3 is TGTGCCAGCAGCTTAGCGTTGAATAAGCGAAACACCGGGGAGCTGTTTTTT. It translates to CASSLALNKRNTGELFF.

The chain joins TRBV7-2 to TRBJ2-7, with 10 bases aligning to TRBD2. This CDR3 has 14 residues. Germline CDR1 SGHTA, CDR2 FQGNSA. The V segment lost 0 bases and the J segment 7 bases; nucleotides outside the gene matches: 3. This CDR3 reads CASSLALAGREQYF. The CDR3 nucleotides are TGTGCCAGCAGCTTAGCACTAGCGGGGAGAGAGCAGTACTTC.

The chain links TRBV20-1 to TRBJ1-4, with a possible D match to TRBD1 (6 bases). The V end lost 3 bases, the J end lost 10 bases, and 18 bases lay between the germline ends. The CDR3 extends over 14 amino acids. The germline gives CDR1 DFQATT, CDR2 SNEGSKA (reference sequence). The chain's CDR3 is CSASPRAGDGKLFF. CDR3 coding DNA: TGCAGTGCTAGTCCCCGGGCAGGGGATGGAAAACTGTTTTTT.

This clonotype was detected many times. This rearrangement joins TRBV7-2 to TRBJ2-1; D not resolved. Deletions cut 2 bases from V and 6 bases from J, with 2 bases between. The CDR3 extends over 11 amino acids. CDR1 and CDR2 (germline): SGHTA, FQGNSA. The CDR3 DNA is TGTGCCAGCAGCTTAAGCAATGAGCAGTTCTTC. It translates to CASSLSNEQFF.

As DNA, the CDR3 is TGTGCCAGCAGCTTAACCTGGAGGGGGACGAAGGGCAATCAGCCCCAGCATTTT. Translation gives CASSLTWRGTKGNQPQHF. The chain couples TRBV7-3 to TRBJ1-5; D possibly corresponds to TRBD1 (6 bases). Germline CDR1 reads SGHTA; CDR2 reads FQGTGA. The CDR3 totals 18 residues. V lost 0 bases and J 2 bases, leaving 17 bases between the germline ends.

In this sample, this clonotype turned up a few times. This chain uses TRBV5-1 with TRBJ2-1; D unresolved. V dropped 0 bases and J dropped 10 bases, with 11 bases sitting between them. The length of the CDR3 is 13 residues. Germline V gene data show CDR1 as SGHRS and CDR2 as YFSETQ. The CDR3: CASSLEPVGEQFF. CDR3 nucleotides: TGCGCCAGCAGCTTGGAGCCGGTGGGGGAGCAGTTCTTC.

The table lists this clonotype with a few counts. The V gene is TRBV20-1, the J gene TRBJ1-5; D possibly corresponds to TRBD1 (5 bases). The germline V gene has CDR1 DFQATT and CDR2 SNEGSKA (reference sequence). Trimming stripped 3 bases from V and 0 bases from J, with 12 bases between. The CDR3 is made up of 15 amino acids. CDR3: CSARRDETSNQPQHF. CDR3 sequence (DNA): TGCAGTGCTAGGAGGGACGAAACTAGCAATCAGCCCCAGCATTTT.

The CDR3 sequence: CASSTTGTHGYTF. CDR3 DNA sequence: TGTGCCAGCAGTACCACCGGGACCCACGGCTACACCTTC. The chain combines TRBV12-3 or TRBV12-4 with TRBJ1-2; TRBD1 might be the D (5 bases). The CDR3 is 13 amino acids. V was trimmed by 5 bases and J by 8 bases, leaving 15 bases between them.

This clonotype was recorded a few times. The rearrangement uses TRBV7-3 and TRBJ2-5; no clear D. V was trimmed by 2 bases and J by 2 bases, leaving 9 bases between them. Per germline, CDR1 SGHTA and CDR2 FQGTGA. The CDR3 covers 14 residues. The CDR3 DNA reads as TGTGCCAGCAGCTTATCCCCAGGACAAGAGACCCAGTACTTC. It codes for CASSLSPGQETQYF.